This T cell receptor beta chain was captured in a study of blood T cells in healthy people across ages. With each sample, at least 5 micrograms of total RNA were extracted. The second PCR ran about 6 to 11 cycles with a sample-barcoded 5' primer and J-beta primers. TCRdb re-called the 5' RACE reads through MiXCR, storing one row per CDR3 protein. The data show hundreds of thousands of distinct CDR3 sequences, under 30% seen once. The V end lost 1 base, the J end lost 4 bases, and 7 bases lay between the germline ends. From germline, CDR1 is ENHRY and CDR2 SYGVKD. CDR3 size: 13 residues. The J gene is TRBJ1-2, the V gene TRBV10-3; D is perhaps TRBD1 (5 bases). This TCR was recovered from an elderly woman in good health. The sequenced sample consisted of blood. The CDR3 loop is CAISELGGYGYTF. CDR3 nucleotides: TGTGCCATCAGTGAGTTGGGGGGCTATGGCTACACCTTC.